What follows are 22 T cell receptor beta chains derived from one specimen sequenced in a study of cytomegalovirus exposure and HLA in healthy donors (dated by TCRdb to 2017 to 2019). To prepare the library, the immunoSEQ multiplex PCR assay was applied. The source is immuneACCESS, and TCRdb retained only in-frame sequences with V and J called. Part of the clones is not carried over; for the studies checked, unresolved V genes explain less than half of this, and the remainder is unexplained. This sample holds some 71,000 clones; around 93% were observed only once. More than 0.8% of the sample is taken by the ten largest. The source material was PBMCs. Receptor source: a woman aged 18-29 years in good health and CMV-seronegative.

This chain uses TRBV15 with TRBJ2-5; D possibly corresponds to TRBD2 (6 bases). The CDR3 runs to 15 residues. V was clipped by 3 bases and J by 5 bases, with 16 bases between them. Germline CDR1 and CDR2: LNHNV and YYDKDF (reference sequence). CDR3 sequence reads: CATSRGEEGFETQYF. CDR3 DNA sequence: TGTGCCACCAGCAGGGGGGAGGAAGGGTTCGAGACCCAGTACTTC.

J is TRBJ2-6 and V is TRBV27; 11 bases agree with TRBD1. V dropped 3 bases and J dropped 4; count of bases not matched to a gene: 11. The CDR3 has 19 amino acids. Germline V gene lookup returns CDR1 MNHEY and CDR2 SMNVEV (reference sequence). The CDR3 loop is CASSLFGGTGGSGANVLTF. The CDR3 nucleotides read TGTGCCAGCAGTTTGTTTGGGGGGACAGGGGGGTCCGGGGCCAACGTCCTGACTTTC.

The rearrangement uses TRBV6-5 and TRBJ2-7; D not resolved. There are 14 residues in the CDR3. Germline loops: CDR1 MNHEY, CDR2 SVGAGI. Deletions cut 2 bases from V and 0 bases from J, with 8 bases between. CDR3 in DNA: TGTGCCAGCAGTTACGATCACATCTCCTACGAGCAGTACTTC. Protein: CASSYDHISYEQYF.

This clone occurred a few times. The gene calls are TRBV6-4 and TRBJ1-2; the D is unclear. Germline CDR1 reads MRHNA; CDR2 reads SNTAGT. The CDR3 extends over 13 amino acids. Trimming removed 3 bases from V and 7 bases from J, with 12 bases in between. The CDR3 sequence is CASSEGEGGGYTF. CDR3 coding DNA: TGTGCCAGCAGTGAAGGAGAGGGTGGTGGCTACACCTTC.

The chain links TRBV18 to TRBJ2-2, with TRBD1 matching 7 bases. From germline, CDR1 is KGHSH and CDR2 LQKENI. After removal of 4 bases from V and 0 bases from J, the junction contained 8 bases not matched to a gene. There are 17 residues in the CDR3. The CDR3 protein is CASSLIPGTANTGELFF. CDR3 DNA: TGTGCCAGCTCACTAATCCCCGGGACAGCGAACACCGGGGAGCTGTTTTTT. The variable domain in full, with the rest retrieved from reference TRBV18 and TRBJ2-2, is NAGVMQNPRHLVRRRGQEARLRCSPMKGHSHVYWYRQLPEEGLKFMVYLQKENIIDESGMPKERFSAEFPKEGPSILRIQQVVRGDSAAYFCASSLIPGTANTGELFFGEGSRLTVL.

CDR3 loop: CSATQNTEAFF. CDR3 bases: TGCAGTGCTACCCAAAACACTGAAGCTTTCTTT. The rearrangement uses TRBV20-1 and TRBJ1-1, with D unclear. V was pared by 4 bases and J by 2 bases, with 5 bases between. From germline, CDR1 is DFQATT and CDR2 SNEGSKA (reference sequence). This CDR3 spans 11 amino acids.

The chain links TRBV7-2 to TRBJ2-7; TRBD2 matches at 15 bases. The CDR3 covers 14 residues. Germline V gene lookup returns CDR1 SGHTA and CDR2 FQGNSA. The J segment lost 6 bases and the V segment lost 6 bases, leaving 3 bases of the junction unmatched. The CDR3 DNA sequence: TGTGCCAGCAGTAGGGGACTAGCGGGAGGCGAGCAGTACTTC. Translated: CASSRGLAGGEQYF.

V is TRBV11-3 and J is TRBJ2-3; D gene unclear. V lost 1 base to trimming and J lost 7 bases, with 9 bases between them. Germline CDR1 is SGHNT and CDR2 is YENEEA. The CDR3 is 13 residues long. CDR3 in DNA: TGTGCCAGCAGCTTAGCCCCTTACAATACGCAGTATTTT. Protein sequence: CASSLAPYNTQYF.

This chain uses TRBV9 with TRBJ2-2; 9 bases match TRBD2. The ends lost 0 bases at V and 4 bases at J; junction bases unmatched: 7. Germline CDR1 is SGDLS and CDR2 is YYNGEE. This CDR3 is 17 amino acids long. In DNA, the CDR3 is TGTGCCAGCAGCGTAGAGGTAGCGGGGGCCCCCACCGGGGAGCTGTTTTTT. As protein: CASSVEVAGAPTGELFF.

The chain is built from TRBV7-6 and TRBJ2-1, with 14 nucleotides matching TRBD2. Germline assignment: CDR1 SGHVS and CDR2 FNYEAQ. The trim removed 7 bases at V and 10 bases at J, leaving 12 bases unmatched. The CDR3 is 16 amino acids. The CDR3 region is CASTLGLAGAKGEQFF. In DNA, the CDR3 is TGTGCCAGCACCCTGGGACTAGCGGGGGCTAAAGGGGAGCAGTTCTTC.

This clone has just one count. The chain combines TRBV29-1 with TRBJ2-2; 9 bases align to TRBD1. In germline, CDR1 is SQVTM, CDR2 ANQGSEA. The CDR3 loop spans 15 amino acids. The V gene end was trimmed by 6 bases and the J gene end by 3 bases; junction bases not matched to a gene: 8. CDR3 nucleotides: TGCAGCGTGGAAACAGGGGGCGTAGACACCGGGGAGCTGTTTTTT. Translation gives CSVETGGVDTGELFF.

The rearrangement uses TRBV27 and TRBJ2-7; 9 bases line up with TRBD1. The CDR3 is 16 amino acids. Germline-derived CDR1 and CDR2 are MNHEY and SMNVEV (reference sequence). V was pared by 6 bases and J by 1 base, with 10 bases of the junction left unmatched. This chain's CDR3 is CASSLTFGTGSYEQYF. In nucleotides, the CDR3 is TGTGCCAGCAGCCTTACATTCGGGACAGGGTCCTACGAGCAGTACTTC.

This chain uses TRBV11-2 with TRBJ2-1; 7 bases match TRBD1. J gave up 5 bases and V 4 bases, and 11 bases lay outside the gene matches. This CDR3 is 16 amino acids long. Per the germline V gene, CDR1 is SGHAT and CDR2 is FQNNGV. CDR3 amino acids: CASSSGQAYRHNEQFF. CDR3 DNA sequence: TGTGCCAGCAGCTCTGGACAGGCGTACCGCCACAATGAGCAGTTCTTC. Supplemented by reference TRBV11-2 and TRBJ2-1, the full variable domain reads EAGVAQSPRYKIIEKRQSVAFWCNPISGHATLYWYQQILGQGPKLLIQFQNNGVVDDSQLPKDRFSAERLKGVDSTLKIQPAKLEDSAVYLCASSSGQAYRHNEQFFGPGTRLTVL.

The sample holds one count of this clone. V is TRBV20-1 and J is TRBJ2-7; maybe TRBD2 (5 bases). CDR3 size: 11 residues. Trimming cost V 6 bases and J 6 bases, with 12 bases left between them. Per the germline V gene, CDR1 is DFQATT and CDR2 is SNEGSKA (reference sequence). The CDR3 DNA reads TGCAGTGCCCCCGGTCGGGGCGAGCAGTACTTC. As protein: CSAPGRGEQYF.

The CDR3 spells CAISEQGSAGDTQYF. The CDR3, as DNA: TGTGCCATCAGTGAGCAGGGCTCAGCAGGAGATACGCAGTATTTT. The chain links TRBV10-3 to TRBJ2-3, with D possibly TRBD1 on 5 matching bases. The CDR3 has 15 residues. CDR1 is ENHRY and CDR2 is SYGVKD in the germline V gene. V was cut by 2 bases and J by 5 bases, with 14 bases left in between.

The chain has TRBV4-1 and TRBJ2-5, with D possibly being TRBD2 (6 bases). Per the germline V gene, CDR1 is MGHRA and CDR2 is YSYEKL. The V and J ends lost 4 bases and 5 bases respectively, with 8 bases between them. The CDR3 runs to 12 residues. This chain's CDR3 is CASSLGRETQYF. CDR3 nucleotides: TGCGCCAGCAGCCTGGGGAGGGAGACCCAGTACTTC.

V usage is TRBV4-3 and J usage is TRBJ1-2; D is perhaps TRBD1 (5 bases). Per the germline V gene, CDR1 is LGHNA and CDR2 is YSLEER. Trimming left V 0 bases short and J 8 bases short, with 19 bases between. The CDR3 is 16 residues long. CDR3: CASSQEFGRAYGGYTF. The CDR3 DNA reads as TGCGCCAGCAGCCAAGAATTTGGCAGGGCATATGGCGGCTACACCTTC.

This sequence joins TRBV7-2 and TRBJ2-5; 9 bases agree with TRBD2. V shed 5 bases, J shed 4 bases, and the junction held 8 bases outside the gene matches. The CDR3 length is 15 residues. The germline V gene has CDR1 SGHTA and CDR2 FQGNSA. DNA of the CDR3: TGTGCCAGCAGCACAGCGGGAGGCAGGGGAGAGACCCAGTACTTC. Translation: CASSTAGGRGETQYF.

This chain links TRBV18 with TRBJ2-5; D is perhaps TRBD2 (5 bases). Per germline, CDR1 KGHSH and CDR2 LQKENI. V was shortened by 4 bases and J by 5 bases, with 5 bases between the two germline ends. There are 11 residues in the CDR3. CDR3 DNA sequence: TGTGCCAGCTCACGAGGGGAGACCCAGTACTTC. Protein product: CASSRGETQYF.

The chain joins TRBV19 to TRBJ2-2, with TRBD2 matching 8 bases. Germline assignment: CDR1 LNHDA and CDR2 SQIVND (reference sequence). This CDR3 comprises 14 residues. The junction had 11 bases not matched to a gene; V was cut back by 11 bases and J by 6 bases. The CDR3 DNA reads TGTGCCGCCGCGGGGGGCGACCCCCCCGGGGAGCTGTTTTTT. This gives the protein CAAAGGDPPGELFF.

The DNA for the CDR3 is TGTGCCAGCAGTTACTCGAACCCGATCGGCCAAGAGACCCAGTACTTC. Translated, it gives CASSYSNPIGQETQYF. The chain is built from TRBV6-6 and TRBJ2-5; D is unclear. V lost 0 bases and J 1 base, leaving 12 bases between the germline ends. The germline CDR1 and CDR2 sequences are MNHNY and SVGAGI (reference sequence). The CDR3 runs 16 residues.

The chain uses TRBV11-1 and TRBJ1-2; TRBD1 might be the D (5 bases). CDR1 SGHAT and CDR2 FQDESV come from the germline V gene (reference sequence). The V and J ends lost 5 bases and 5 bases respectively, with 18 bases between them. The CDR3 sequence is 15 residues long. The CDR3 here is CASSPGRELTYGYTF. CDR3 nucleotide sequence: TGTGCCAGCAGCCCAGGGCGGGAACTGACGTATGGCTACACCTTC.